These 15 T cell receptor beta chains came from one sample sequenced in a study of blood T cell repertoires in COVID-19. Some clones are missing from TCRdb's copy, which holds only in-frame ones; the method was immunoSEQ multiplex PCR. The table includes a few hundred thousand clones, around 92% detected once. The source material was peripheral blood. These receptors all stem from a woman aged 25 to 45 with COVID-19, enrolled during active disease.

This sequence joins TRBV18 and TRBJ1-5; 7 nucleotides align to TRBD1. CDR1 is KGHSH and CDR2 is LQKENI in the germline V gene. The CDR3 is made up of 14 amino acids. Trimming took 6 bases from V and 3 from J; bases not matched to a gene: 5. CDR3 amino acids: CASSQGTVNQPQHF. For the CDR3, the DNA is TGTGCCAGCTCCCAAGGGACAGTCAATCAGCCCCAGCATTTT.

The rearrangement joins TRBV5-1 to TRBJ1-5, with 9 bases identical to TRBD1. Germline lookup yields CDR1 SGHRS and CDR2 YFSETQ. The ends lost 4 bases at V and 3 bases at J; junction bases unmatched: 5. The CDR3 runs 15 residues. CDR3 in DNA: TGCGCCAGCAGCGCGGGGACAGGGAACAATCAGCCCCAGCATTTT. This encodes CASSAGTGNNQPQHF.

The chain employs TRBV6-5 and TRBJ1-6, with 7 bases matching TRBD1. Germline values: CDR1 MNHEY, CDR2 SVGAGI. The CDR3 consists of 15 residues. V shed 2 bases, J shed 6 bases, and the junction held 4 bases outside the gene matches. CDR3 region: CASSYETGINSPLHF. The CDR3, as DNA: TGTGCCAGCAGTTACGAGACAGGGATTAATTCACCCCTCCACTTT.

The V call is TRBV28, the J call TRBJ1-5; D ambiguous. CDR1 is MDHEN and CDR2 is SYDVKM in the germline V gene. V lost 3 bases and J lost 4, with 16 bases in between. The CDR3 spans 16 residues. CDR3 bases: TGTGCCAGCAGTTTCATCGGGAAGACGGGGAATCAGCCCCAGCATTTT. It specifies CASSFIGKTGNQPQHF. Full variable domain (remainder filled in from reference TRBV28 and TRBJ1-5): DVKVTQSSRYLVKRTGEKVFLECVQDMDHENMFWYRQDPGLGLRLIYFSYDVKMKEKGDIPEGYSVSREKKERFSLILESASTNQTSMYLCASSFIGKTGNQPQHFGDGTRLSIL.

CDR3 nucleotide sequence: TGTGCCAGTAAATCCGGACAGGGTACCCGCTCGGATAATTCACCCCTCCACTTT. Translation: CASKSGQGTRSDNSPLHF. J is TRBJ1-6 and V is TRBV19, with TRBD1 identical over 8 bases. Germline-derived CDR1 and CDR2 are LNHDA and SQIVND (reference sequence). This CDR3 region has 18 residues. With 7 bases clipped from V and 5 bases from J, the junction kept 16 bases outside the gene matches.

The chain combines TRBV19 with TRBJ1-1, with D tentatively TRBD1 (6 bases). V was pared by 4 bases and J by 4 bases, with 16 bases between. Germline CDR1 LNHDA, CDR2 SQIVND (reference sequence). The CDR3 has 15 amino acids. CDR3 in amino acids: CASSKGHSGSTEAFF. For the CDR3, the DNA is TGTGCCAGTAGTAAGGGACACTCGGGAAGCACTGAAGCTTTCTTT.

The CDR3 is CASSIPPGKVFF. CDR3 sequence (DNA): TGTGCCAGTAGTATCCCCCCGGGGAAGGTGTTTTTT. The genes are TRBV19 and TRBJ2-2; D possibly corresponds to TRBD2 (5 bases). The germline V gene encodes CDR1 LNHDA and CDR2 SQIVND (reference sequence). V lost 3 bases and J 15 bases, leaving 14 bases between the germline ends. The CDR3 loop spans 12 amino acids. Complete variable domain (other parts from reference TRBV19 and TRBJ2-2): DGGITQSPKYLFRKEGQNVTLSCEQNLNHDAMYWYRQDPGQGLRLIYYSQIVNDFQKGDIAEGYSVSREKKESFPLTVTSAQKNPTAFYLCASSIPPGKVFFGEGSRLTVL.

The chain has TRBV4-2 and TRBJ1-2, with a weak D call TRBD1 (6 bases). Germline-derived CDR1 and CDR2 are LGHNA and YNFKEQ. The V and J ends lost 3 bases and 4 bases respectively, with 15 bases between them. This CDR3 has 15 residues. CDR3 coding DNA: TGTGCCAGCAGCCAGGATCAAGACAGGTTCTATGGCTACACCTTC. This gives the protein CASSQDQDRFYGYTF.

CDR3 amino acids: CASSLGGAQPQHF. CDR3 DNA: TGTGCCAGCAGTTTAGGGGGCGCACAGCCCCAGCATTTT. The rearrangement uses TRBV6-2 or TRBV6-3 and TRBJ1-5, with TRBD1 matching over 7 bases. Germline V gene sequence: CDR1 MNHEY, CDR2 SVGEGT. V was clipped by 4 bases and J by 7 bases; unmatched bases: 4. The CDR3 runs to 13 residues.

This clone came up once. The chain combines TRBV28 with TRBJ1-2, with 7 nucleotides matching TRBD1. V trimming: 6 bases; J trimming: 8 bases; junction bases outside the gene matches: 9. Germline CDR1 reads MDHEN; CDR2 reads SYDVKM. The CDR3 contains 13 residues. CDR3 nucleotides: TGTGCCAGCAGGACGGACAGGCGGGCAGGCTACACCTTC. It is translated as CASRTDRRAGYTF.

This clone was observed a single time. The chain combines TRBV5-1 with TRBJ2-2; D not resolved. The CDR3 runs 14 residues. Trimming took off 1 base at V and 8 bases at J, with 12 bases between the two ends. Germline CDR1 SGHRS, CDR2 YFSETQ. CDR3 region: CASSLKHYGGELFF. The CDR3 DNA sequence: TGCGCCAGCAGCTTGAAGCATTACGGGGGGGAGCTGTTTTTT. Full variable domain (rest looked up from reference TRBV5-1 and TRBJ2-2): KAGVTQTPRYLIKTRGQQVTLSCSPISGHRSVSWYQQTPGQGLQFLFEYFSETQRNKGNFPGRFSGRQFSNSRSEMNVSTLELGDSALYLCASSLKHYGGELFFGEGSRLTVL.

In DNA, the CDR3 is TGTGCCAGCAGCCTATCAGGTCTGTCTAATGAAAAACTGTTTTTT. Residues: CASSLSGLSNEKLFF. The chain has TRBV5-5 and TRBJ1-4; no clear D gene. The germline V gene encodes CDR1 SGHKS and CDR2 YYEKEE (reference sequence). V lost 4 bases, J lost 3 bases, and 13 bases lay in between. The CDR3 covers 15 residues.

This chain joins TRBV4-1 and TRBJ1-1; D gene unclear. Trimming took 2 bases from V and 5 from J, leaving 12 bases between them. CDR3 length: 14 amino acids. Germline CDR1 MGHRA, CDR2 YSYEKL. The CDR3 loop is CASSQIAEETEAFF. CDR3 DNA sequence: TGCGCCAGCAGCCAAATCGCTGAGGAGACTGAAGCTTTCTTT.

Note on this clone: A much larger clone lies a single base off, so this may be a read error. The chain uses TRBV6-2 or TRBV6-3 and TRBJ1-2; D possibly corresponds to TRBD1 (6 bases). V shed 5 bases and J shed 4 bases, with 8 bases lying between them. This CDR3 comprises 12 residues. Germline lookup yields CDR1 MNHEY and CDR2 SVGEGT. The CDR3 loop is CASSDRPYGYTF. The CDR3 DNA reads TGTGCCAGCAGTGACAGGCCCTATGGCTACACCTTC.

The chain couples TRBV25-1 to TRBJ1-6, with D unresolved. In germline, CDR1 is MGHDK, CDR2 SYGVNS. The CDR3 has 14 amino acids. The germline V and J ends were trimmed by 3 bases and 3 bases, with 6 bases remaining between them. The CDR3 spells CASSDVNYNSPLHF. The CDR3 DNA follows: TGTGCCAGCAGTGATGTTAACTATAATTCACCCCTCCACTTT.